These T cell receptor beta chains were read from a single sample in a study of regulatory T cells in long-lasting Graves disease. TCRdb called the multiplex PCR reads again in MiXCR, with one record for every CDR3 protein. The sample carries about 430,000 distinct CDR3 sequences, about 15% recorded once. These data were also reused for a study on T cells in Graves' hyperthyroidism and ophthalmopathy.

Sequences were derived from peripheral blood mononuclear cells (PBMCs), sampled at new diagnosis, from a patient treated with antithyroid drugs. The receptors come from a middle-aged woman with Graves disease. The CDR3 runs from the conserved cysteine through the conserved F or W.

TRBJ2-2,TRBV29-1,CSGSGGTGELFF
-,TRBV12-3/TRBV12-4,CASSGTDDRDPHYEQYF
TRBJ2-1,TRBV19,CASSILLRYGMDEQFF
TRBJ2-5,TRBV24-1,CATSDNRGGALQETQYF
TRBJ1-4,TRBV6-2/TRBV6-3,CASSISGTVNEKLFF
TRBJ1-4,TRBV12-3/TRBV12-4,CASSLGHGEKLFF
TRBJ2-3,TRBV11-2,CASSPLAGVPDTQYF
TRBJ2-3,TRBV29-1,CSAIRTSGSTDTQYF
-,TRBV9,CASSVAGARLAGVGDEQFF
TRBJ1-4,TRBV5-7,CASSFRWDREKLFF
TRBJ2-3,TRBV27,CASSLSASGREDTQYF
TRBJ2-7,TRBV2,CASSSGQDEQYF
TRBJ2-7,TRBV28,CASSSRVGGEQYF
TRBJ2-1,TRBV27,CASRTSGLSEQFF
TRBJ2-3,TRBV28,CASSLNPLLAGELEDTQYF
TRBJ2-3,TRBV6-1,CASSVRGDTQYF
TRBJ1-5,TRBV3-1,CASSHGRDQPQHF
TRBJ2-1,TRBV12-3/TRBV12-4,CASSPQGPYNEQFF
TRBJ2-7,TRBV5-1,CASSLEYRHPYEQYF
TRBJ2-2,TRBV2,CASNGDSGNTGEPFF
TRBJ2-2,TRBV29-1,CSVEGSGIAGELFF
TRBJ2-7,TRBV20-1,CSASWGTEISYEQYF
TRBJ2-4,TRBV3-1,CASSQGENIQYF
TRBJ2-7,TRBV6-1,CASSSGTSKPYEQYF
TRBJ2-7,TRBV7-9,CASSRPGSSYEQYF
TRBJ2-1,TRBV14,CASSQAIGRVPRNEQFF
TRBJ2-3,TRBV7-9,CASSGRLAGESDTQYF
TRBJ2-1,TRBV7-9,CASTTSGSSNEQFF
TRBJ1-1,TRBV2,CASSPVGGENTEAFF
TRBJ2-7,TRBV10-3,CAISETSGYEQYF
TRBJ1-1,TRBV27,CASSLAGEGTEAFF
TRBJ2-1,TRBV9,CASSVGAGSSYNEQFF
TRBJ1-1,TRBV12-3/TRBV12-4,CASRSRLNTEAFF
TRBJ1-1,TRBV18,CASSPTGTGMNTEAFF
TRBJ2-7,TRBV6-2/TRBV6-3,CASSSSGGDDLYEQYF
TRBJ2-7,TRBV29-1,CSGGLAGGGEQYF
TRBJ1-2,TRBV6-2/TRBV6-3,CASSYPGNYGYTF
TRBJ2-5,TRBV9,CASSVGSGSGETQYF
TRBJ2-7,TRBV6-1,CASSERGAGEQYF
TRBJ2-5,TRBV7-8,CASSVRQTQYF
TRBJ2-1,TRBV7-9,CASSFGQGMNEQFF
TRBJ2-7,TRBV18,CASSPGEVTYEQYF
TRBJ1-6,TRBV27,CASSRKPGTGIYNSPLHF
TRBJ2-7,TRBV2,CASTWRAGTSGSEQYF
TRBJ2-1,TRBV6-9,CASSYRGIGLAPGQASHNEQFF
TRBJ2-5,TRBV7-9,CASSPSGTPGGGAQYF
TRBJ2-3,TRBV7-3,CASSFGLASTDTQYF
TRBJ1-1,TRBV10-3,CAISDPTGQGNTEAFF
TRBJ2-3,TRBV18,CASRQGLAETQYF
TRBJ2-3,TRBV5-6,CASSSLSLEREVADTQYF
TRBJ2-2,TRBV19,CASSIFSGRADSGELFF
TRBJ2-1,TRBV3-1,CASSPSGLHYEQFF
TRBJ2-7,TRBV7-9,CASSNPTSGKYEQYF
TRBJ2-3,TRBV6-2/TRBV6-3,CASSYTSGSGTDTQYF
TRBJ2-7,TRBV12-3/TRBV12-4,CASSPGLAGSSYEQYF
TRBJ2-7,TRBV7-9,CASSLGSRVGEQYF
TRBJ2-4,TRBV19,CASSMGRDRAKNIQYF
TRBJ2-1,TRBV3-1,CASSQAASGDEQFF
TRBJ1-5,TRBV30,CAWSPGQGNQPQHF